The TCR beta chain under discussion was sequenced for a study of response to subunit inactivated influenza vaccine. Study-wide findings and caveats: The authors proposed limited new T cell recruitment per seasonal influenza vaccination.

Note on this clonotype: Its target is unknown.

The CDR3 contains 13 residues. Germline V lookup: CDR1 LNHNV, CDR2 YYDKDF (reference sequence). Between the trimmed V and J ends, which lost 2 bases and 4 bases, there was a span of 7 bases. TCRdb reanalysed the RT-PCR reads using MiXCR and keeps one entry per CDR3 protein. The profile shows about 650,000 distinct CDR3 sequences, around 15% of them singletons. Sequenced material: PBMCs from blood, taken roughly 2 weeks before vaccination. J is TRBJ2-3 and V is TRBV15; tentative D call: TRBD1 (5 bases). The TCR comes from a man aged 50-60 years who received an inactivated influenza vaccine. The CDR3 sequence is CATSRQGADTQYF. Written as DNA, the CDR3 is TGTGCCACCAGCAGACAAGGGGCAGATACGCAGTATTTT.